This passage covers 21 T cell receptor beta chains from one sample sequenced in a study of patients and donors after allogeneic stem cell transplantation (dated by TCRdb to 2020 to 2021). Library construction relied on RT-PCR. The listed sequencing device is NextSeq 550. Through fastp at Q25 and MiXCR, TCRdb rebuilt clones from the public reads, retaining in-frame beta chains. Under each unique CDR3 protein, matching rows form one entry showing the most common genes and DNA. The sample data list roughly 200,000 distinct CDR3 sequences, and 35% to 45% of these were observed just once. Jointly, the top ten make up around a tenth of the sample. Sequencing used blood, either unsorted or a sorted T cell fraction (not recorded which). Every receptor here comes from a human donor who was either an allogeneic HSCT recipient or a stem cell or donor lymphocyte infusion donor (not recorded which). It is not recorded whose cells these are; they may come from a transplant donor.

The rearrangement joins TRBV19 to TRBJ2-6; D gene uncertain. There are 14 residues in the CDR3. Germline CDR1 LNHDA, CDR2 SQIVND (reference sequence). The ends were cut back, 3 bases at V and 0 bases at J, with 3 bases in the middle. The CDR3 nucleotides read TGTGCCAGTAGTATCGCCTCTGGGGCCAACGTCCTGACTTTC. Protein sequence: CASSIASGANVLTF. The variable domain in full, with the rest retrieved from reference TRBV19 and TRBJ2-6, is DGGITQSPKYLFRKEGQNVTLSCEQNLNHDAMYWYRQDPGQGLRLIYYSQIVNDFQKGDIAEGYSVSREKKESFPLTVTSAQKNPTAFYLCASSIASGANVLTFGAGSRLTVL.

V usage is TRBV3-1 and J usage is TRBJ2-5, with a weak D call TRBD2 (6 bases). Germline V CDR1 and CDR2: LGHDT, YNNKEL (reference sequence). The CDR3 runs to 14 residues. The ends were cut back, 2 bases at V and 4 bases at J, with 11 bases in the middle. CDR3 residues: CASSQNLGGETQYF. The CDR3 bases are TGTGCCAGCAGCCAAAATCTCGGGGGAGAGACCCAGTACTTC.

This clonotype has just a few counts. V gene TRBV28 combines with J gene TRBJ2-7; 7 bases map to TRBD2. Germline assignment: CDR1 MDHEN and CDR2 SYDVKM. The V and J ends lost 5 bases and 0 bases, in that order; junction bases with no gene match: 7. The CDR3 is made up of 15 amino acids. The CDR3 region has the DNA TGTGCCAGCAGTCGGACTAGAAGTAGCTCCTACGAGCAGTACTTC. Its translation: CASSRTRSSSYEQYF.

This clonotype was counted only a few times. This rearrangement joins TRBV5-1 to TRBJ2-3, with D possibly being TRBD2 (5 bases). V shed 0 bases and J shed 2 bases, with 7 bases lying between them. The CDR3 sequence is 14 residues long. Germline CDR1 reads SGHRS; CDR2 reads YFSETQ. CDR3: CASSLGGFTDTQYF. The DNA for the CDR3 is TGCGCCAGCAGCTTGGGAGGGTTCACAGATACGCAGTATTTT.

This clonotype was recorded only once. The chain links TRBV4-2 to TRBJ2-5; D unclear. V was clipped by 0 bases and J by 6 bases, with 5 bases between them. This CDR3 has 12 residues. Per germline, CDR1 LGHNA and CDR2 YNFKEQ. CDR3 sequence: CASSQDLKTQYF. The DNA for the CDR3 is TGTGCCAGCAGCCAAGATTTGAAGACCCAGTACTTC.

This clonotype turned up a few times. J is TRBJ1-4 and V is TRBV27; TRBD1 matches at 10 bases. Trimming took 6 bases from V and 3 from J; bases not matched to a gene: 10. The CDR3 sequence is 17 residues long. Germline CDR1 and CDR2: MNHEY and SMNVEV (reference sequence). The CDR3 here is CASRATGGYQANEKLFF. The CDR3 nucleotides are TGTGCCAGCAGGGCGACAGGGGGCTACCAAGCTAATGAAAAACTGTTTTTT.

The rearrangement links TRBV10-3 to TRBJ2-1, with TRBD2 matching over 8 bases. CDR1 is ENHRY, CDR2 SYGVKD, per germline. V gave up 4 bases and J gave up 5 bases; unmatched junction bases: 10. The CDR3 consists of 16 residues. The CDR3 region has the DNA TGTGCCATCAGTGTCCAGGACAGCGGGGGTAACAATGAGCAGTTCTTC. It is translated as CAISVQDSGGNNEQFF.

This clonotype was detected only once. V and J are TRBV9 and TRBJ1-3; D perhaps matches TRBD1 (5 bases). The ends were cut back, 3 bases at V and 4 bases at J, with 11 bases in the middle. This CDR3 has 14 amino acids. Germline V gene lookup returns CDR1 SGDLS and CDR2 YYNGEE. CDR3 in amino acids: CASSGAGTGNTIYF. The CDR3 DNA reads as TGTGCCAGCAGCGGCGCAGGGACGGGAAACACCATATATTTT.

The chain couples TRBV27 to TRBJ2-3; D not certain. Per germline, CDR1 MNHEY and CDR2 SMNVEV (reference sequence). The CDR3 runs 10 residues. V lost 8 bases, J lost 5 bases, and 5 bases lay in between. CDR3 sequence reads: CASGKDTQYF. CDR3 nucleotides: TGTGCCAGCGGGAAAGATACGCAGTATTTT.

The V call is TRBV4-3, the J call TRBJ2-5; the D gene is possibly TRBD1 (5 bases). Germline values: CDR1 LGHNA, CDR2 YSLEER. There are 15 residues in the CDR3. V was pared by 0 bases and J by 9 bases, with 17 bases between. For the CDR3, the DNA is TGCGCCAGCAGCCAAGATTGGACACCGTCTCGAGCCCAGTACTTC. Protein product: CASSQDWTPSRAQYF.

CDR3 nucleotide sequence: TGTGCCAGCAGTTTAGGGGAATCCAACTATGGCTACACCTTC. Its translation: CASSLGESNYGYTF. V usage is TRBV12-3 or TRBV12-4 and J usage is TRBJ1-2; D is uncertain. V was pared by 1 base and J by 2 bases, with 8 bases between. The CDR3 length is 14 residues.

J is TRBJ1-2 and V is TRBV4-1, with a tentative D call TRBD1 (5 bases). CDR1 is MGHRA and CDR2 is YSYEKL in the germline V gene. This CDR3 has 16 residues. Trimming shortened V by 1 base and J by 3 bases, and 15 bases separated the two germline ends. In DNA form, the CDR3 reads TGCGCCAGCAGCCAAGTGGTCCCCGCGGGGCACTATGGCTACACCTTC. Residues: CASSQVVPAGHYGYTF.

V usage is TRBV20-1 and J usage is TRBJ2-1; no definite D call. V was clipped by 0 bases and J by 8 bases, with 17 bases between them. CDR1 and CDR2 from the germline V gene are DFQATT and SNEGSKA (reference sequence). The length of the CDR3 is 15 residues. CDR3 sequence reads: CSARDRARFPYEQFF. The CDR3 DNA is TGCAGTGCTAGAGATAGGGCTAGGTTCCCTTATGAGCAGTTCTTC.

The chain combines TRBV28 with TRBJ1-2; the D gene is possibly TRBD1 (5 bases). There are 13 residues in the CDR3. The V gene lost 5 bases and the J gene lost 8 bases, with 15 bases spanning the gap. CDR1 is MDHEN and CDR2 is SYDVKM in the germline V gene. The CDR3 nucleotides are TGTGCCAGCAGTATTTTCGGGGCGGGAGGCTACACCTTC. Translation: CASSIFGAGGYTF.

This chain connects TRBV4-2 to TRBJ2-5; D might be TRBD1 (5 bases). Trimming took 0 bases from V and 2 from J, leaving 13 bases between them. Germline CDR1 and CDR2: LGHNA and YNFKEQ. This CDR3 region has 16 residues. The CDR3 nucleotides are TGTGCCAGCAGCCAAGATGTTACAGGCCTTCAAGAGACCCAGTACTTC. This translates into CASSQDVTGLQETQYF.

CDR3 in amino acids: CSVRDGYYEQYF. CDR3 nucleotides: TGCAGCGTACGAGACGGTTACTACGAGCAGTACTTC. The V call is TRBV29-1, the J call TRBJ2-7; D ambiguous. Trimming pared 6 bases from V and 3 bases from J, leaving 12 bases between. The CDR3 extends over 12 amino acids. Germline CDR1 SQVTM, CDR2 ANQGSEA.

CDR3 protein: CASRKADHQETQYF. The CDR3 DNA follows: TGCGCCAGCAGAAAGGCGGACCACCAAGAGACCCAGTACTTC. The gene calls are TRBV5-1 and TRBJ2-5, with D unresolved. V shed 5 bases and J shed 0 bases, with 11 bases lying between them. CDR3 length: 14 amino acids. The germline CDR1 and CDR2 sequences are SGHRS and YFSETQ.

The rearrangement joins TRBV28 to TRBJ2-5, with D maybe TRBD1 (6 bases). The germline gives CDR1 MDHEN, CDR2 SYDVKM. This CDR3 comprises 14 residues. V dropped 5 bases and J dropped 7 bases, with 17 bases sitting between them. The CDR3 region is CASSPRQDGRTQYF. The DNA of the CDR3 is TGTGCCAGCAGTCCCCGACAGGACGGAAGGACCCAGTACTTC.

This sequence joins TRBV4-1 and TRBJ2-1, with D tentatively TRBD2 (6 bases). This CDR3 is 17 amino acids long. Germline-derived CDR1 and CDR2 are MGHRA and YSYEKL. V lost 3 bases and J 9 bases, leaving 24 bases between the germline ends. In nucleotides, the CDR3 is TGCGCCAGCAGCCAGTCACTCGGGTCCAACCTGGGAGGTGAGCAGTTCTTC. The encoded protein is CASSQSLGSNLGGEQFF.

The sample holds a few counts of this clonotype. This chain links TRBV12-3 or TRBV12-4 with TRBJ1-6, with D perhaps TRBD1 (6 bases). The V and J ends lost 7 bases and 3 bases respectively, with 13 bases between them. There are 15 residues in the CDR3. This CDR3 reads CASTRARGYNSPLHF. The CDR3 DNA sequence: TGTGCCAGCACCCGCGCCAGGGGCTATAATTCACCCCTCCACTTT.

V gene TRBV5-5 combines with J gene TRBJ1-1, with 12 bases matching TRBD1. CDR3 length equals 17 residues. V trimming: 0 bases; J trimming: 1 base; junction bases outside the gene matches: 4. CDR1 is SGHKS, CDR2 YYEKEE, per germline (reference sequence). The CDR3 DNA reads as TGTGCCAGCAGCTTGGAGGGACAGGGGGCTTGGAACACTGAAGCTTTCTTT. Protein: CASSLEGQGAWNTEAFF. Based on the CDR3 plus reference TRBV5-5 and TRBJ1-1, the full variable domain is DAGVTQSPTHLIKTRGQQVTLRCSPISGHKSVSWYQQVLGQGPQFIFQYYEKEERGRGNFPDRFSARQFPNYSSELNVNALLLGDSALYLCASSLEGQGAWNTEAFFGQGTRLTVV.